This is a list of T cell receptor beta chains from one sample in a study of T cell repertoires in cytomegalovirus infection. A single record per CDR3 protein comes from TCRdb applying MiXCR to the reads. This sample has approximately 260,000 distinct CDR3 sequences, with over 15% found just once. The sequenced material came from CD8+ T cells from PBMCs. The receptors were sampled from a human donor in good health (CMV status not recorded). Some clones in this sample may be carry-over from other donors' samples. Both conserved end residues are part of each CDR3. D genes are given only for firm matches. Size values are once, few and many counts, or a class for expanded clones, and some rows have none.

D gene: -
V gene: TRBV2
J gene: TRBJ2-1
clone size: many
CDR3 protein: CASSDKTYNEQFF
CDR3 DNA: TGTGCCAGCAGTGACAAGACCTACAATGAGCAGTTCTTC

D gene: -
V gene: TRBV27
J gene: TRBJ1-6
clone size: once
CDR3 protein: CASRGGSYNSPLHF
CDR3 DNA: TGTGCCAGCAGAGGTGGGTCCTATAATTCACCCCTCCACTTT

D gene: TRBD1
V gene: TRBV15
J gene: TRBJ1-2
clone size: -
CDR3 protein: CATSRDLAGQTNYGYTF
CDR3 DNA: TGTGCCACCAGCAGAGATCTTGCGGGACAGACTAACTATGGCTACACCTTC

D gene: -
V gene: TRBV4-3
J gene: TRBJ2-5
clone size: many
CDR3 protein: CASSQDLGPAETQYF
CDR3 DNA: TGCGCCAGCAGCCAAGATTTAGGTCCCGCGGAGACCCAGTACTTC

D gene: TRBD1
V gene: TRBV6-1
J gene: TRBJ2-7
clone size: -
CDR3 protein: CASSYVYRAGGPGEQYF
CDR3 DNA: TGTGCCAGCAGTTATGTTTATAGGGCAGGGGGCCCGGGGGAGCAGTACTTC

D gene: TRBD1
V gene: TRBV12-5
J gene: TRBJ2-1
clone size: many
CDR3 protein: CASHSQGASYNEQFF
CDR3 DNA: TGTGCTAGTCATTCCCAGGGGGCCTCCTACAATGAGCAGTTCTTC

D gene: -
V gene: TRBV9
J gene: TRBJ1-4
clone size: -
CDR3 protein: CASSGTKDRIGLSTRFPNEKLFF
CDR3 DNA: TGTGCCAGCAGCGGAACGAAAGACAGGATCGGACTTTCAACCCGGTTTCCTAATGAAAAACTGTTTTTT

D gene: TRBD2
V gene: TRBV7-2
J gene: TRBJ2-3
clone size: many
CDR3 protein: CASSLRTSGGPADTQYF
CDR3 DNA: TGTGCCAGCAGCCTGCGGACTAGCGGGGGGCCGGCCGATACGCAGTATTTT

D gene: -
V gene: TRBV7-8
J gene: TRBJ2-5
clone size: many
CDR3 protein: CASSLARTAFGETQYF
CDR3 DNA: TGTGCCAGCAGCTTAGCGAGGACAGCCTTTGGGGAGACCCAGTACTTC

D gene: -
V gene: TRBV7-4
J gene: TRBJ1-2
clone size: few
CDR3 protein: CASSPQGNGYTF
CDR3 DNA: TGTGCCAGCAGCCCTCAGGGGAATGGCTACACCTTC

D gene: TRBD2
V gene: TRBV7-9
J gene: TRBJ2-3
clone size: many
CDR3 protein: CASSFPGGGTDTQYF
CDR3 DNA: TGTGCCAGCAGCTTCCCCGGGGGGGGCACAGATACGCAGTATTTT

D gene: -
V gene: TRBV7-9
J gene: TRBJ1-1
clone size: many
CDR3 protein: CASSLWTNTEAFF
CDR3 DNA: TGTGCCAGCAGCTTATGGACGAACACTGAAGCTTTCTTT

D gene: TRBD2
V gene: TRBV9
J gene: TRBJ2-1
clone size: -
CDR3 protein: CASSVDEGLAGGKFF
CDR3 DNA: TGTGCCAGCAGCGTAGATGAGGGCTTAGCGGGGGGCAAGTTCTTC

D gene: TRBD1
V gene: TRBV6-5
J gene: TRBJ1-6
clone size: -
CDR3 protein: CASRVDRGQGSPLHF
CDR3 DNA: TGTGCCAGCAGGGTAGACAGGGGGCAGGGTTCACCCCTCCACTTT

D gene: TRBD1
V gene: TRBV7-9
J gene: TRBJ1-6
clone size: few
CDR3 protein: CASSWDRGDSPLHF
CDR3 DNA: TGTGCCAGCAGCTGGGACAGGGGGGATTCACCCCTCCACTTT

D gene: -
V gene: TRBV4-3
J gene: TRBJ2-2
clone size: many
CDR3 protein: CASSQETGTNTGELFF
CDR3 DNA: TGCGCCAGCAGCCAAGAAACAGGGACCAACACCGGGGAGCTGTTTTTT

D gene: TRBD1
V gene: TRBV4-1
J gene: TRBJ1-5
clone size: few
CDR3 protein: CASSQDETGGNQPQHF
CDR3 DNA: TGCGCCAGCAGCCAAGACGAGACAGGGGGCAATCAGCCCCAGCATTTT

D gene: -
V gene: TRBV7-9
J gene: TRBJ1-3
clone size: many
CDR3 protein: CASSLGSLGGGNTIYF
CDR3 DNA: TGTGCCAGCAGCTTAGGGTCTCTGGGAGGAGGAAACACCATATATTTT

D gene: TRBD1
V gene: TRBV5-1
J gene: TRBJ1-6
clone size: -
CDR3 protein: CASSSTGVVSPLHF
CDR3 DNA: TGCGCCAGCAGCTCTACAGGGGTCGTGTCACCCCTCCACTTT

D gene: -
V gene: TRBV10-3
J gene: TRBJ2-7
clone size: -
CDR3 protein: CAISVGQNYEQYF
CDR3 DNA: TGTGCCATCAGTGTAGGACAGAACTACGAGCAGTACTTC

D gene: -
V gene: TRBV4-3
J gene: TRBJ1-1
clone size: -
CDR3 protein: CASSHTDGNTEAFF
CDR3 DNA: TGCGCCAGCAGCCATACGGACGGAAACACTGAAGCTTTCTTT

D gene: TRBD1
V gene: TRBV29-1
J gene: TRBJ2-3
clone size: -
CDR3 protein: CSVEVDRGPPSTDTQYF
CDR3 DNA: TGCAGCGTTGAAGTCGATAGGGGGCCCCCCAGCACAGATACGCAGTATTTT

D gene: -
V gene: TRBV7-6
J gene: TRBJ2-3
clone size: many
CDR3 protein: CASSFSGGSTDTQYF
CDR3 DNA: TGTGCCAGCAGCTTTAGCGGAGGGAGCACAGATACGCAGTATTTT

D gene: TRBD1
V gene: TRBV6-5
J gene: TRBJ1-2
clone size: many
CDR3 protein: CASSYSSVGGGGTDNYGYTF
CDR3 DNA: TGTGCCAGCAGTTACTCGAGTGTGGGTGGAGGGGGCACAGATAACTATGGCTACACCTTC

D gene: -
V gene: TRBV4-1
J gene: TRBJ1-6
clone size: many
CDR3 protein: CASSQVGNSPLHF
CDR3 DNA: TGCGCCAGCAGCCAAGTCGGGAATTCACCCCTCCACTTT

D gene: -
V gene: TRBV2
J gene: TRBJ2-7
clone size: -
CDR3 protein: CASSEWGKEGLEQYF
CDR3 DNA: TGTGCCAGCAGTGAATGGGGCAAGGAAGGGCTCGAGCAGTACTTC

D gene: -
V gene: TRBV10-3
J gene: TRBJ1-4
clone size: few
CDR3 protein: CAISAHPWDGPNEKLFF
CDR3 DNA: TGTGCCATCAGTGCCCACCCCTGGGACGGCCCTAATGAAAAACTGTTTTTT

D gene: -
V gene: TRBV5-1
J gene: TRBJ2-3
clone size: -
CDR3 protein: CASSFEGISDTQYF
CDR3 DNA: TGCGCCAGCAGCTTCGAGGGTATCAGCGATACGCAGTATTTT

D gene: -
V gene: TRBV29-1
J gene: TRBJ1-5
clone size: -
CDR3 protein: CSVGEQGQAQHF
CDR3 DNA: TGCAGCGTTGGGGAGCAGGGCCAAGCCCAGCATTTT

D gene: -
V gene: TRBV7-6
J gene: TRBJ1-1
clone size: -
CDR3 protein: CASSPRRATAFF
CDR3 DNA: TGTGCCAGCAGCCCCCGCAGGGCGACGGCTTTCTTT

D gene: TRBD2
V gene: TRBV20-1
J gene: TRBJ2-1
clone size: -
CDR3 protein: CSARAQPGLAGGISYNEQFF
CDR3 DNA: TGCAGTGCTAGGGCACAACCGGGACTAGCGGGGGGGATCTCCTACAATGAGCAGTTCTTC

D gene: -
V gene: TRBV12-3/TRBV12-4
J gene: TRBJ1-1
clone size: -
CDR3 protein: CASSLDYTEAFF
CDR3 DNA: TGTGCCAGCAGTTTAGACTACACTGAAGCTTTCTTT

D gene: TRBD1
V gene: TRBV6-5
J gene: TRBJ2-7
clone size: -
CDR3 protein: CASSYSIQGAYEQYF
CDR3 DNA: TGTGCCAGCAGTTACTCGATACAGGGGGCCTACGAGCAGTACTTC

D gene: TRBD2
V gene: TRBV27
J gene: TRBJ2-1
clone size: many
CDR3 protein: CASSFGGGENEQFF
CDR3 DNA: TGTGCCAGCAGTTTCGGCGGGGGGGAGAATGAGCAGTTCTTC

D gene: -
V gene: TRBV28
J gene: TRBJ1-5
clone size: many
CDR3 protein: CASVNPLQDESNQPQHF
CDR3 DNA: TGTGCCAGCGTAAACCCCTTACAGGACGAAAGCAATCAGCCCCAGCATTTT

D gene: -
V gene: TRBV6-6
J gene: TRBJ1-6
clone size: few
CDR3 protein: CASSYSVGRPYNSPLHF
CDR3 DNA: TGTGCCAGCAGTTACTCTGTGGGGAGGCCCTATAATTCACCCCTCCACTTT

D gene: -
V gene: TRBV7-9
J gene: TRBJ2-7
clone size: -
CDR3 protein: CASSPSGQSYEQYF
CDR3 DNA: TGTGCCAGCAGCCCCTCCGGACAGTCCTACGAGCAGTACTTC